The rows below give T cell receptor beta chains drawn from one sample of a study of technical replicates of blood from several donors. The data were produced by immunoSEQ multiplex PCR, yet TCRdb's version contains in-frame clones alone and is incomplete. Of tens of thousands of clones in the sample, roughly 96% were seen once. Sequenced material: T cells isolated from PBMCs. These receptors were taken from a human donor in good health. The conserved cysteine and the conserved F or W are not part of the CDR3 here. A D gene is named only where the DNA matches it firmly.

J	V	D	CDR3
TRBJ1-5	TRBV7-2	TRBD1	ASSLAAGGNQPQH
TRBJ2-6	TRBV5-4	TRBD2	ASRSIDSGGAGGANVLT
TRBJ2-2	TRBV25-1	TRBD1	ASSDGTGHTGELF
TRBJ1-1	TRBV11-2	.	ASSSYWRGTEAF
TRBJ1-1	TRBV6-1	.	ASIMARRTEAF
TRBJ2-3	TRBV27	TRBD2	ASSLKGRPSGSSTDTQY
TRBJ2-7	TRBV10-1	TRBD2	ASSEMGNELAGAGADEQY
TRBJ2-1	TRBV29-1	.	SVEGGVGSSYNEQF
TRBJ1-2	TRBV29-1	.	SVELAPGYT
TRBJ2-5	TRBV7-9	.	ASSLRLDQETQY
TRBJ2-1	TRBV14	TRBD2	ASSRGGLADGYNEQF
TRBJ1-2	TRBV5-1	TRBD1	ASSSGGQGHYGYT
TRBJ1-1	TRBV6-1	.	ASSHPEREDTEAF
TRBJ2-6	TRBV28	TRBD1	ASRNTGGQANVLT
TRBJ2-3	TRBV4-1	TRBD2	ASSQSGSPTDTQY
TRBJ2-1	TRBV9	TRBD2	ASSRSGSGRAYNEQF
TRBJ2-5	TRBV28	TRBD2	ASSLTSAQETQY
TRBJ2-3	TRBV6-6	TRBD2	ASRRAGGTDTQY
TRBJ2-1	TRBV27	.	ASSLAELEINEQF
TRBJ2-1	TRBV7-9	TRBD2	ASSLGASGSYNEQF
TRBJ2-2	TRBV9	TRBD2	ASSAEGAGFGELF
TRBJ2-5	TRBV5-1	TRBD1	AIPGQRNQETQY
TRBJ1-4	TRBV5-4	TRBD1	ASSAGTGDEKLF
TRBJ2-7	TRBV5-1	.	ASSWRGLSEQY
TRBJ1-6	TRBV18	.	ASTAGSGSPLH
TRBJ2-3	TRBV4-2	TRBD1	ASSQVGQGTDTQY
TRBJ2-3	TRBV28	TRBD2	ASRGLAGGPDTQY
TRBJ1-2	TRBV28	.	ASSSPPYGYT
TRBJ1-1	TRBV23-1	TRBD1	ASPTLFTGGYTEAF
TRBJ1-5	TRBV2	.	ASKRETENQPQH
TRBJ1-1	TRBV7-9	TRBD1	ASSQQGTTEAF
TRBJ1-5	TRBV15	TRBD1	ATSPGTGYDSNQPQH
TRBJ2-7	TRBV27	TRBD2	ASSLTPGLAGYEQY
TRBJ2-1	TRBV4-1	TRBD2	ASSPIASGTYNEQF
TRBJ1-2	TRBV10-3	.	AIGRVGQIPNYGYT
TRBJ2-2	TRBV2	TRBD1	ASLSGTGITGELF
TRBJ2-5	TRBV6-5	TRBD2	ASSQGLAGETQY
TRBJ2-2	TRBV19	.	ASKDSGVNTGELF
TRBJ1-2	TRBV27	.	ASSFQGSNYGYT
TRBJ1-2	TRBV28	.	ASSPSVRGQRPYGYT
TRBJ2-5	TRBV6-5	.	ASSSSRRGSQETQY
TRBJ1-5	TRBV27	.	ASSFLQNQPQH